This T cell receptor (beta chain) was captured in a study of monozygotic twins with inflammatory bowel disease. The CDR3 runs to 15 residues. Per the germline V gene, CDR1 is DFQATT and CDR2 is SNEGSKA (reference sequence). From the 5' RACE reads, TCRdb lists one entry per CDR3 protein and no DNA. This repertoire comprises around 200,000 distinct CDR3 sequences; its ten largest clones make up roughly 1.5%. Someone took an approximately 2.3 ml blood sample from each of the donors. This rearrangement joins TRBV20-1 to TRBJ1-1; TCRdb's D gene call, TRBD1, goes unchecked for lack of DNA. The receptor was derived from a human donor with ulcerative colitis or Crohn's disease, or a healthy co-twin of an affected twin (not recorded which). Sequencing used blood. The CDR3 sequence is CSASKSYGGDTEAFF.